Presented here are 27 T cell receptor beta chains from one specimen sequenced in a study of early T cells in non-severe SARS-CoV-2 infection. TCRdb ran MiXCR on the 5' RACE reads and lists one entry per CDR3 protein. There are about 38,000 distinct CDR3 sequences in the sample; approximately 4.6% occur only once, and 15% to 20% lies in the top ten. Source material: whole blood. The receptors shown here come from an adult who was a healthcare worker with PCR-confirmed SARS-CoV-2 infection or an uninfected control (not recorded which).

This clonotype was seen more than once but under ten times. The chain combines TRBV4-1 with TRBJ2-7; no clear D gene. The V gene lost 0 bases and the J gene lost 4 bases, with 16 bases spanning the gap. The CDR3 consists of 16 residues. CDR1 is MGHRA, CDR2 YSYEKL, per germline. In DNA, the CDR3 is TGCGCCAGCAGCCAAGAGGGCAGCTCTCCCCTTTACGAGCAGTACTTC. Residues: CASSQEGSSPLYEQYF.

The CDR3 region has the DNA TGCGCCAGCAGCTACCGGACAGCGTATGGCTACACCTTC. Translating gives CASSYRTAYGYTF. The V and J genes are TRBV5-1 and TRBJ1-2; the D gene is possibly TRBD1 (6 bases). The CDR3 covers 13 residues. Germline CDR1 and CDR2: SGHRS and YFSETQ. Trimming took off 3 bases at V and 5 bases at J, with 11 bases between the two ends.

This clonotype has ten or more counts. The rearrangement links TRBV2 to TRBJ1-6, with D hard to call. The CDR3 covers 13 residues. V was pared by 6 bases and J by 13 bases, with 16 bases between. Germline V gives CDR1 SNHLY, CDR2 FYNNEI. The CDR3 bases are TGTGCCAGCAGCGGCTACAAGGGCTCCCCCCTCCACTTT. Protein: CASSGYKGSPLHF.

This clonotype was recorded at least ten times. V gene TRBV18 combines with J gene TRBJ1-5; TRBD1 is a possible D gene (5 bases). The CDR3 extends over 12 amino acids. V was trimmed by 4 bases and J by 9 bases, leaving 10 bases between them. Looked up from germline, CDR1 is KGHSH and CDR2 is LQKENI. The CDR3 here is CASSLREGPQHF. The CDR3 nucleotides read TGTGCCAGCTCACTCAGGGAAGGGCCCCAGCATTTT. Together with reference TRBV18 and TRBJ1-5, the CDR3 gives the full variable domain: NAGVMQNPRHLVRRRGQEARLRCSPMKGHSHVYWYRQLPEEGLKFMVYLQKENIIDESGMPKERFSAEFPKEGPSILRIQQVVRGDSAAYFCASSLREGPQHFGDGTRLSIL.

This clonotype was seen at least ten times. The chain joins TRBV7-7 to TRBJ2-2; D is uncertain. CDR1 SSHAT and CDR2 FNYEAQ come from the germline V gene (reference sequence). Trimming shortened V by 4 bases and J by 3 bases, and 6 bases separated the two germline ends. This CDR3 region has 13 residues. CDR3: CASSSQYTGELFF. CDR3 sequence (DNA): TGTGCCAGCAGCTCACAGTACACCGGGGAGCTGTTTTTT. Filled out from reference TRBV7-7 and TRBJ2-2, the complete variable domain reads GAGVSQSPRYKVTKRGQDVTLRCDPISSHATLYWYQQALGQGPEFLTYFNYEAQPDKSGLPSDRFSAERPEGSISTLTIQRTEQRDSAMYRCASSSQYTGELFFGEGSRLTVL.

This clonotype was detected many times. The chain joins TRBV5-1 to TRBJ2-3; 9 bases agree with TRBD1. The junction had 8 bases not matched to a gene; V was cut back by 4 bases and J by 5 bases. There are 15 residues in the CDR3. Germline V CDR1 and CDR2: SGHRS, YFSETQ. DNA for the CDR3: TGCGCCAGCAGCACCCCGGGACAGGGTGAAGATACGCAGTATTTT. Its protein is CASSTPGQGEDTQYF.

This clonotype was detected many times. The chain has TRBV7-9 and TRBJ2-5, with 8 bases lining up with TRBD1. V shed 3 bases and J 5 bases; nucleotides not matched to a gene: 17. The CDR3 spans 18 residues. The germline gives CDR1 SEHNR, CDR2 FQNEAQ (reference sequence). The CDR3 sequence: CASSFARQGPGPMETQYF. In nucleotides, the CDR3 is TGTGCCAGCAGCTTCGCTCGACAGGGGCCCGGCCCCATGGAGACCCAGTACTTC.

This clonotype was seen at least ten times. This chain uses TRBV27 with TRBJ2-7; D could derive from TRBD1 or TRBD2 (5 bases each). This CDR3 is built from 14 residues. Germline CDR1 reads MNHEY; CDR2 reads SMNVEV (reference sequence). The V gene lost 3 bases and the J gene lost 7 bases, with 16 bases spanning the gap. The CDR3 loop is CASSFRGYEREQYF. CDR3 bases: TGTGCCAGCAGTTTTAGGGGCTACGAGCGGGAGCAGTACTTC.

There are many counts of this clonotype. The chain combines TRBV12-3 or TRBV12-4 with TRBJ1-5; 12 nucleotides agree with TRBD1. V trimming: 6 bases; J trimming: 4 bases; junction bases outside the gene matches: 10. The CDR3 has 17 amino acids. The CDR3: CASRWEGQGARNQPQHF. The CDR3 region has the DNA TGTGCCAGCAGATGGGAGGGACAGGGGGCACGGAATCAGCCCCAGCATTTT.

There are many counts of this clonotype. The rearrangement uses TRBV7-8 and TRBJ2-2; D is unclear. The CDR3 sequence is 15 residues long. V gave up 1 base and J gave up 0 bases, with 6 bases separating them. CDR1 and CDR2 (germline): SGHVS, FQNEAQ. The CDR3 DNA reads TGTGCCAGCAGCTTAGGCAGCTCGAACACCGGGGAGCTGTTTTTT. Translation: CASSLGSSNTGELFF.

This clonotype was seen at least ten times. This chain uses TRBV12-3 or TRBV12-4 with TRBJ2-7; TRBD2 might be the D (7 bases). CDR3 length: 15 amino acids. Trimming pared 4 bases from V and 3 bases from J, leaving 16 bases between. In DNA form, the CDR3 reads TGTGCCAGCAGTTCCCGCGCGGGGGCGAACTACGAGCAGTACTTC. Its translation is CASSSRAGANYEQYF.

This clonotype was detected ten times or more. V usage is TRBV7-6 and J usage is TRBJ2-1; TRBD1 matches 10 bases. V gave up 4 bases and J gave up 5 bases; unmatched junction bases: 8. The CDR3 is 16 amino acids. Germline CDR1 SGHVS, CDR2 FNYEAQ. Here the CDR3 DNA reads TGTGCCAGCAGCTCTCCCCCCGGGACAGGGGACAATGAGCAGTTCTTC. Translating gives CASSSPPGTGDNEQFF.

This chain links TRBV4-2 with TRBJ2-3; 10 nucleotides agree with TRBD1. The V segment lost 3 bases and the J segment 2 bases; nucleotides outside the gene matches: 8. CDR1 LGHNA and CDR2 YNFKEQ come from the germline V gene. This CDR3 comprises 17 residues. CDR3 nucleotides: TGTGCCAGCAGCCAGCTGACAGGGGGCATTGACACAGATACGCAGTATTTT. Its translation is CASSQLTGGIDTDTQYF.

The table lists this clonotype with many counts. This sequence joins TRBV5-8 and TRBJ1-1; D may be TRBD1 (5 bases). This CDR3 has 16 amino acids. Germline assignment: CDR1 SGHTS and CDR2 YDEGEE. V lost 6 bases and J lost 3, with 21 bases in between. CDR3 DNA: TGTGCCAGCATCAGCCAGGAGGGACTTAGGGACACTGAAGCTTTCTTT. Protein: CASISQEGLRDTEAFF. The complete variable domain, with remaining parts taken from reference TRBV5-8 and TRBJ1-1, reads EAGVTQSPTHLIKTRGQQATLRCSPISGHTSVYWYQQALGLGLQFLLWYDEGEERNRGNFPPRFSGRQFPNYSSELNVNALELEDSALYLCASISQEGLRDTEAFFGQGTRLTVV.

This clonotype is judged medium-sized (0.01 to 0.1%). CDR3 coding DNA: TGCAGTGCTCAACCGGGACAGGGAACCGGGGAGCTGTTTTTT. Its translation: CSAQPGQGTGELFF. The chain recombines TRBV20-1 with TRBJ2-2, with 9 positions matching TRBD1. Trimming cost V 5 bases and J 5 bases; bases outside gene matches: 6. The CDR3 loop spans 14 amino acids. The V gene's germline CDR1 is DFQATT and CDR2 SNEGSKA (reference sequence).

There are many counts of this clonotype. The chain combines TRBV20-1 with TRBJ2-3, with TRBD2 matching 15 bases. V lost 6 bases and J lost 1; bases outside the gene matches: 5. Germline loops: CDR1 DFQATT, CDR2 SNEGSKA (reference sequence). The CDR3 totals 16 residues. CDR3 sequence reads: CSAGTSGGPGTDTQYF. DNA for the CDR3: TGCAGTGCCGGGACTAGCGGGGGGCCAGGCACAGATACGCAGTATTTT.

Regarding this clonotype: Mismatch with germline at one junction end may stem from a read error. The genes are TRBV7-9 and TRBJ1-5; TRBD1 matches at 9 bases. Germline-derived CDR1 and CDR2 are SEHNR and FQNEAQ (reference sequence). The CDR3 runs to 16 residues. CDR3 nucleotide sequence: TGTGTCAGCAGCTCCTCAACAGGGGGCAGAATTCAGCCCCAGCATTTT. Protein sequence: CVSSSSTGGRIQPQHF.

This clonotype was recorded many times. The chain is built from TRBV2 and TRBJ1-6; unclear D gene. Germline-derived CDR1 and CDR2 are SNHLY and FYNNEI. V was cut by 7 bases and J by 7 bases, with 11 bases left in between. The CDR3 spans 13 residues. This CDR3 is CASTPHPNSPLHF. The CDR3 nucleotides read TGTGCCAGCACCCCTCACCCGAATTCACCCCTCCACTTT. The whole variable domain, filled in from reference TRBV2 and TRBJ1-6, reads EPEVTQTPSHQVTQMGQEVILRCVPISNHLYFYWYRQILGQKVEFLVSFYNNEISEKSEIFDDQFSVERPDGSNFTLKIRSTKLEDSAMYFCASTPHPNSPLHFGNGTRLTVT.

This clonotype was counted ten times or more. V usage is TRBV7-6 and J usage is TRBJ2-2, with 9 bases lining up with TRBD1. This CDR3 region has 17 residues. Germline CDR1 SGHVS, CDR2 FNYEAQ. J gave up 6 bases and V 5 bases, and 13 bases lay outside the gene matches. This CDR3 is CASSPNWGQGRAGELFF. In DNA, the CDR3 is TGTGCCAGCAGCCCGAATTGGGGACAGGGACGCGCCGGGGAGCTGTTTTTT.

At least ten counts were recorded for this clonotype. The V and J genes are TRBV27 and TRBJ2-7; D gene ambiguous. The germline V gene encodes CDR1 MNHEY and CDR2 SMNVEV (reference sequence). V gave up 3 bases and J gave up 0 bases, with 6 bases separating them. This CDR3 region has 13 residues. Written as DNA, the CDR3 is TGTGCCAGCAGTTTGGCACTCTCCTACGAGCAGTACTTC. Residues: CASSLALSYEQYF.

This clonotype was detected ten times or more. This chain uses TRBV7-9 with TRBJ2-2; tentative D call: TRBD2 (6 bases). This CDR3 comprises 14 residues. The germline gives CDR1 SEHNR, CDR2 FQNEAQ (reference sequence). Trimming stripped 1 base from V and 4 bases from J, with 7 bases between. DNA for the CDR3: TGTGCCAGCAGCTTAGATAGCGGCACCGGGGAGCTGTTTTTT. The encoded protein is CASSLDSGTGELFF.

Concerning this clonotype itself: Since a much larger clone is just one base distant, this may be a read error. The CDR3 loop is CASSPNPSGGTGEPFF. CDR3 nucleotide sequence: TGTGCCAGCAGCCCGAACCCTTCGGGCGGCACCGGGGAGCCGTTTTTT. V is TRBV7-6 and J is TRBJ2-2, with D perhaps matching TRBD2 (5 bases). CDR3 length: 16 amino acids. Per germline, CDR1 SGHVS and CDR2 FNYEAQ.

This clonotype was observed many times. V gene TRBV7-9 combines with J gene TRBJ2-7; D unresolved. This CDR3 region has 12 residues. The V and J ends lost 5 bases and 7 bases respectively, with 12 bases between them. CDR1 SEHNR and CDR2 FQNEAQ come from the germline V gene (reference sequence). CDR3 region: CASSPDGTEQYF. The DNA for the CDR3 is TGTGCCAGCAGCCCCGACGGCACTGAGCAGTACTTC.

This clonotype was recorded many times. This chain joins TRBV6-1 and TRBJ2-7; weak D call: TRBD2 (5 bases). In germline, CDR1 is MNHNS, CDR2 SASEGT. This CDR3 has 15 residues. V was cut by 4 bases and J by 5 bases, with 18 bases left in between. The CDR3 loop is CASSARIVVGNEQYF. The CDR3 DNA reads TGTGCCAGCAGTGCCCGCATTGTAGTCGGGAACGAGCAGTACTTC.

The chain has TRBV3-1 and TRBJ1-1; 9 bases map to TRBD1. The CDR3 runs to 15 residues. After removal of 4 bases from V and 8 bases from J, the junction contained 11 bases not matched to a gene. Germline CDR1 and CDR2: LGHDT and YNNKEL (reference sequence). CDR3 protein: CASSPNRGRRLEAFF. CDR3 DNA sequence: TGTGCCAGCAGCCCGAACAGGGGGCGTCGGCTGGAAGCTTTCTTT.

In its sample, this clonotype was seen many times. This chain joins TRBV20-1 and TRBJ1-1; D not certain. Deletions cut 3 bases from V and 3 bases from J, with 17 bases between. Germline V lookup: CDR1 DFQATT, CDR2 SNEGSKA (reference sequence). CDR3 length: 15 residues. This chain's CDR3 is CSASSGAAKDTEAFF. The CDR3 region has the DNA TGCAGTGCTAGTAGCGGAGCAGCCAAGGACACTGAAGCTTTCTTT.

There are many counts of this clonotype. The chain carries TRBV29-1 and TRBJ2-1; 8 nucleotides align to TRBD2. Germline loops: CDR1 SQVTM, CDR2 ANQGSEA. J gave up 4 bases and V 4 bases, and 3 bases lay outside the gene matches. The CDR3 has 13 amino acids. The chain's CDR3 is CSVARGGYNEQFF. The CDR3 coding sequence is TGCAGCGTTGCACGGGGGGGGTACAATGAGCAGTTCTTC.